These 21 T cell receptor beta chains came from one sample sequenced in a study of post-analysis software for immune sequencing data. For these TCRs, the target antigens are not known. Study results and caveats: About 5 TRBV segments were significantly more frequent in patients than in controls. TRBV5-6, TRBV5-1 and TRBV20-1 were among these segments.

Prepared libraries of TCR beta cDNA carried unique molecular identifiers. Each CDR3 protein is one row after TCRdb ran MiXCR on the PCR reads. The table includes approximately 260,000 distinct CDR3 sequences, 30% to 45% detected once. Sequenced: blood. These receptors were taken from a girl under 18 with multiple sclerosis.

This clonotype was recorded many times. This chain links TRBV10-2 with TRBJ1-4, with no clear D. Germline CDR1 WSHSY, CDR2 SAAADI. V gave up 8 bases and J gave up 0 bases, with 13 bases separating them. The CDR3 spans 15 residues. The CDR3 here is CASRRGPATNEKLFF. CDR3 bases: TGCGCCAGCCGTCGGGGTCCTGCAACTAATGAAAAACTGTTTTTT.

Notes on this clonotype: A much larger clone is a single base away; this may be a read error. This chain uses TRBV10-2 with TRBJ1-1; D not certain. V was clipped by 11 bases and J by 5 bases, with 12 bases between them. Germline V gives CDR1 WSHSY, CDR2 SAAADI. CDR3 length: 11 residues. The CDR3 protein is CAGMGVTEAFF. The CDR3 DNA is TGCGCCGGCATGGGTGTGACTGAAGCTTTCTTT.

Details on this clonotype: With a much larger clone just one base away, this may be a read error. This chain links TRBV20-1 with TRBJ2-1; D not resolved. Germline V lookup: CDR1 DFQATT, CDR2 SNEGSKA (reference sequence). The ends were cut back, 1 base at V and 7 bases at J, with 5 bases in the middle. The CDR3 covers 11 residues. CDR3 bases: TGCAGTGCTAGAGGTGTAAATGAGCAGTTCTTC. Protein product: CSARGVNEQFF.

At least ten counts were recorded for this clonotype. The rearrangement uses TRBV6-2 or TRBV6-3 and TRBJ1-5; no clear D gene. Trimming took 5 bases from V and 3 from J, leaving 5 bases between them. The CDR3 totals 12 residues. Germline V lookup: CDR1 MNHEY, CDR2 SVGEGT. The CDR3 DNA follows: TGTGCCAGCAGTAGAGTCAATCAGCCCCAGCATTTT. Encoded protein: CASSRVNQPQHF.

This chain links TRBV6-1 with TRBJ2-3; a weak D match, TRBD1 (6 bases). The germline V gene encodes CDR1 MNHNS and CDR2 SASEGT. Trimming removed 8 bases from V and 2 bases from J, with 14 bases in between. CDR3 length: 14 residues. CDR3 region: CASRQEQLTDTQYF. The CDR3 DNA reads as TGTGCCAGCCGACAGGAACAGCTCACAGATACGCAGTATTTT.

This clonotype was detected ten times or more. The chain is built from TRBV6-6 and TRBJ1-2; 9 nucleotides agree with TRBD1. The germline V gene encodes CDR1 MNHNY and CDR2 SVGAGI (reference sequence). The CDR3 consists of 13 residues. After removal of 6 bases from V and 6 bases from J, the junction contained 5 bases not matched to a gene. Here the CDR3 DNA reads TGTGCCAGCAGCCAGACAGGGGGGAATGGCTACACCTTC. This gives the protein CASSQTGGNGYTF.

This clonotype has ten or more counts. This chain uses TRBV9 with TRBJ2-3; tentatively, D is TRBD1 (6 bases). The germline V and J ends were trimmed by 3 bases and 6 bases, with 20 bases remaining between them. The length of the CDR3 is 16 residues. Germline CDR1 is SGDLS and CDR2 is YYNGEE. The chain's CDR3 is CASSDGHRDPEDTQYF. DNA of the CDR3: TGTGCCAGCAGCGATGGGCACAGGGACCCCGAGGATACGCAGTATTTT.

This clonotype appeared once. A clone one base away is much larger, so this may be a read error. The rearrangement uses TRBV20-1 and TRBJ2-7; D remains unclear. Germline-derived CDR1 and CDR2 are DFQATT and SNEGSKA (reference sequence). The V end was cut by 5 bases, the J end by 1 base, with 12 bases between. The CDR3 spans 13 residues. The CDR3 DNA reads as TGCAGTGCTGGATTCCCCAGTTCCTACGAGCAGTACTTC. Translated: CSAGFPSSYEQYF.

Only one count was recorded for this clonotype. The rearrangement joins TRBV5-8 to TRBJ2-3, with 11 bases lining up with TRBD2. The V gene's germline CDR1 is SGHTS and CDR2 YDEGEE. The CDR3 runs to 15 residues. The J segment lost 6 bases and the V segment lost 1 base, leaving 4 bases of the junction unmatched. The CDR3 loop reads CASSLWLAGGDTQYF. The CDR3 coding sequence is TGTGCCAGCAGCTTGTGGCTAGCGGGAGGCGATACGCAGTATTTT.

This clonotype was counted only a few times. DNA of the CDR3: TGTGCCTGGGGGGGAGGGGTTGGATACGAGCAGTACTTC. This encodes CAWGGGVGYEQYF. The gene calls are TRBV30 and TRBJ2-4; TRBD2 matches 7 bases. The closer fit of TRBJ2-7 to the DNA end suggests the J call may be wrong. Germline V lookup: CDR1 GTSNPN, CDR2 SVGIG (reference sequence). The CDR3 has 13 amino acids.

The rearrangement joins TRBV13 to TRBJ2-7, with a tentative D call TRBD1 (7 bases). The CDR3 runs 14 residues. Germline V gives CDR1 PRHDT, CDR2 FYEKMQ (reference sequence). Trimming removed 5 bases at V and 6 bases at J, with 17 bases between. Written as DNA, the CDR3 is TGTGCCAGCAGCCCCACCCGACAGGGAGGCGAGCAGTACTTC. It is translated as CASSPTRQGGEQYF.

This clonotype was counted at least ten times. This chain links TRBV21-1 with TRBJ2-3; the D call in the table, TRBD2, was not verified against the DNA. TRBV21-1 is given as a pseudogene. This CDR3 has 19 amino acids. CDR3: CASSKPGRTKEYGPDTQYF. The DNA for the CDR3 is TGTGCCAGCAGCAAACCCGGTAGAACAAAGGAGTATGGCCCAGATACGCAGTATTTT.

The chain joins TRBV5-1 to TRBJ2-6; D remains ambiguous. CDR1 is SGHRS, CDR2 YFSETQ, per germline. Trimming removed 3 bases at V and 0 bases at J, with 7 bases between. The CDR3 runs to 15 residues. CDR3 sequence reads: CASSYLSSGANVLTF. CDR3 sequence (DNA): TGCGCCAGCAGCTACCTGAGCTCTGGGGCCAACGTCCTGACTTTC. Using reference TRBV5-1 and TRBJ2-6 for the parts outside the CDR3, the full variable domain is KAGVTQTPRYLIKTRGQQVTLSCSPISGHRSVSWYQQTPGQGLQFLFEYFSETQRNKGNFPGRFSGRQFSNSRSEMNVSTLELGDSALYLCASSYLSSGANVLTFGAGSRLTVL.

This clonotype showed up many times. This chain uses TRBV6-5 with TRBJ1-2; 9 bases are a match to TRBD1. Germline V gene sequence: CDR1 MNHEY, CDR2 SVGAGI. This CDR3 comprises 16 residues. Germline trimming cut 6 bases from V and 0 bases from J; bases unmatched to any gene: 8. CDR3 coding DNA: TGTGCCAGCAGAAGACAGGGGGTTACCTCTAACTATGGCTACACCTTC. Translating gives CASRRQGVTSNYGYTF.

A word on this clonotype: A single base separates this from a much larger clone, so it may be a read error. The chain combines TRBV6-1 with TRBJ2-1; a weak D match, TRBD2 (5 bases). The CDR3 is made up of 17 amino acids. Per the germline V gene, CDR1 is MNHNS and CDR2 is SASEGT. Trimming shortened V by 3 bases and J by 12 bases, and 27 bases separated the two germline ends. The CDR3: CASSDAGPSSPGYGQFF. For the CDR3, the DNA is TGTGCCAGCAGTGACGCCGGGCCTAGCTCCCCCGGGTATGGGCAGTTCTTC.

This clonotype came up many times. This rearrangement joins TRBV5-1 to TRBJ1-2; D is undetermined. In germline, CDR1 is SGHRS, CDR2 YFSETQ. The V gene lost 0 bases and the J gene lost 8 bases, with 8 bases spanning the gap. The CDR3 contains 12 residues. The CDR3 loop reads CASSLGGNGYTF. The CDR3 nucleotides are TGCGCCAGCAGCTTGGGTGGGAACGGCTACACCTTC.

In its sample, this clonotype was seen a few times. The chain recombines TRBV7-3 with TRBJ2-1; no firm D call. Germline values: CDR1 SGHTA, CDR2 FQGTGA. Trimming stripped 4 bases from V and 9 bases from J, with 7 bases between. The CDR3 is 11 residues long. In DNA form, the CDR3 reads TGTGCCAGCAGCTCCGACGGTGAGCAGTTCTTC. Its protein is CASSSDGEQFF.

The J gene is TRBJ2-3, the V gene TRBV2; a weak D match, TRBD2 (6 bases). Germline CDR1 and CDR2: SNHLY and FYNNEI. V was shortened by 6 bases and J by 0 bases, with 16 bases between the two germline ends. The CDR3 extends over 16 amino acids. The CDR3 bases are TGTGCCAGCAGGTCGGGGCTAGCGCCGAGCACAGATACGCAGTATTTT. Protein product: CASRSGLAPSTDTQYF.

With respect to this clonotype: Just one base apart from a much larger clone, this may be a read error. V and J are TRBV28 and TRBJ2-1, with a tentative D call TRBD2 (6 bases). Germline values: CDR1 MDHEN, CDR2 SYDVKM. This CDR3 has 15 residues. CDR3 sequence reads: CASSPGGGTYDEQFF. The CDR3 DNA is TGTGCCAGCAGTCCCGGGGGTGGCACCTACGATGAGCAGTTCTTC.

V is TRBV12-3 or TRBV12-4 and J is TRBJ2-3; no firm D call. This CDR3 is built from 9 residues. The V end lost 4 bases, the J end lost 14 bases, and 7 bases lay between the germline ends. As DNA, the CDR3 is TGTGCCAGCAGTTGCTCGGGGTATTTT. Translated, it gives CASSCSGYF.

The V and J genes are TRBV20-1 and TRBJ2-7, with 7 bases fitting TRBD1. Germline-derived CDR1 and CDR2 are DFQATT and SNEGSKA (reference sequence). This CDR3 spans 14 amino acids. After removal of 5 bases from V and 2 bases from J, the junction contained 9 bases not matched to a gene. The CDR3 DNA follows: TGCAGTGCTCAATTCGACAGGGTACCCTACGAGCAGTACTTC. It encodes CSAQFDRVPYEQYF.